Listed here are 4 T cell receptor beta chains from one sample, sequenced in a study of OX40 agonist ivuxolimab in advanced cancers. The library relied on the immunoSEQ multiplex PCR assay. TCRdb obtained this table from immuneACCESS and retained in-frame rearrangements with V and J assigned. These tables miss some clones; where compared with another copy, unresolved V genes account for less than half of the shortfall, and the remainder is unexplained. The sample has 60,000 to 80,000 clones on record, around 84% of them singletons. The ten biggest clones cover 1.5% to 2% of the sample. The sequencing here drew on CD4+ or CD8+ T cells sorted from blood, taken in a trial of the OX40 agonist ivuxolimab. The origin of the receptors is an adult with an advanced solid tumor such as melanoma, head and neck, liver or kidney cancer.

The chain recombines TRBV28 with TRBJ2-2; D perhaps matches TRBD1 (6 bases). CDR1 is MDHEN and CDR2 is SYDVKM in the germline V gene. V dropped 3 bases and J dropped 0 bases, with 11 bases sitting between them. This CDR3 has 16 residues. In DNA form, the CDR3 reads TGTGCCAGCAGTTTCAATCCAGGGGCGAACACCGGGGAGCTGTTTTTT. Translated, it gives CASSFNPGANTGELFF.

This clone came up once. The V and J genes are TRBV6-5 and TRBJ1-6; 7 bases are a match to TRBD1. The germline V gene has CDR1 MNHEY and CDR2 SVGAGI. V lost 6 bases, J lost 10 bases, and 9 bases stayed unmatched. The CDR3 totals 14 residues. CDR3 sequence reads: CASSRQGGRSPLHF. In DNA, the CDR3 is TGTGCCAGCAGCCGACAGGGAGGGCGGTCACCCCTCCACTTT.

V is TRBV20-1 and J is TRBJ2-3; no clear D. Trimming took 2 bases from V and 7 from J, leaving 7 bases between them. CDR1 is DFQATT, CDR2 SNEGSKA, per germline (reference sequence). This CDR3 is built from 11 residues. CDR3 protein: CSARRANTQYF. The DNA for the CDR3 is TGCAGTGCTAGAAGGGCAAATACGCAGTATTTT.

The genes are TRBV28 and TRBJ1-1; 10 bases map to TRBD1. Trimming cost V 5 bases and J 11 bases; bases outside gene matches: 11. The CDR3 is made up of 14 amino acids. Germline CDR1 MDHEN, CDR2 SYDVKM. The CDR3 sequence is CASSGPGQGISAFF. CDR3 in DNA: TGTGCCAGCAGTGGACCGGGACAGGGGATTTCGGCTTTCTTT.